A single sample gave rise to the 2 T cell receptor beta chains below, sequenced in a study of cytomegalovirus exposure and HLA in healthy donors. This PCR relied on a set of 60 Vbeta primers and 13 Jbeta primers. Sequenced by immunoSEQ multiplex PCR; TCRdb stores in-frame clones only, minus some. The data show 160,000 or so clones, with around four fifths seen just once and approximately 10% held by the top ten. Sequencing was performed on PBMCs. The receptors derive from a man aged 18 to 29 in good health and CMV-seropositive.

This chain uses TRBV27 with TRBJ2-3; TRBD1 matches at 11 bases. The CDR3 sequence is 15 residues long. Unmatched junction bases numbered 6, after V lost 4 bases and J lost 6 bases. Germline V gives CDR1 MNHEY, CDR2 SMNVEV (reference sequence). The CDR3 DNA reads TGTGCCAGCAGTTCCGGACAGGGGGCATTCGATACGCAGTATTTT. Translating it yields CASSSGQGAFDTQYF.

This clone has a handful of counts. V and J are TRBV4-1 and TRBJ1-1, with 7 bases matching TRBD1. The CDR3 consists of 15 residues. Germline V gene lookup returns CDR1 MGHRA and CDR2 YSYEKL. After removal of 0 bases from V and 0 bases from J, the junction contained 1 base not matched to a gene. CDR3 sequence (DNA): TGCGCCAGCAGCCAAGAGGGACAGCTGAACACTGAAGCTTTCTTT. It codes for CASSQEGQLNTEAFF.